The clone carrying this TCR beta chain came up many times. Its antigen remains unknown. It was RNA transcripts that yielded the amplified TCR beta CDR3 regions. HTBI primers were used for first-round RT-PCR of the TCR CDR3. TCRdb used MiXCR to reprocess the multiplex PCR reads, holding one entry per CDR3 protein. The sample records about 510,000 distinct CDR3 sequences, over 45% being singletons. V was pared by 0 bases and J by 5 bases, with 7 bases of the junction left unmatched. This CDR3 has 15 residues. The germline V gene has CDR1 SGDLS and CDR2 YYNGEE. The data were obtained in a study of T cells in Graves' hyperthyroidism and ophthalmopathy. Study outcomes and limitations: Ophthalmopathy got predicted by the model a median roughly six months before its onset. Researchers found most expanded thyroid clonotypes above 0.001 in blood as well. A model built on 13 V-J features separated ophthalmopathy from stable hyperthyroidism.

Patients were excluded because of uncontrolled infection, other autoimmune disease, pregnancy or lactation. The TCR was taken from an adult woman with Graves' disease, either hyperthyroidism or ophthalmopathy (not recorded which). Source material: peripheral blood or thyroid tissue (not recorded which). This chain connects TRBV9 to TRBJ2-5; TRBD2 matches 7 bases. The CDR3 reads CASSVGAREGETQYF. In nucleotides, the CDR3 is TGTGCCAGCAGCGTAGGTGCCAGGGAGGGGGAGACCCAGTACTTC. Filled out from reference TRBV9 and TRBJ2-5, the complete variable domain reads DSGVTQTPKHLITATGQRVTLRCSPRSGDLSVYWYQQSLDQGLQFLIQYYNGEERAKGNILERFSAQQFPDLHSELNLSSLELGDSALYFCASSVGAREGETQYFGPGTRLLVL.